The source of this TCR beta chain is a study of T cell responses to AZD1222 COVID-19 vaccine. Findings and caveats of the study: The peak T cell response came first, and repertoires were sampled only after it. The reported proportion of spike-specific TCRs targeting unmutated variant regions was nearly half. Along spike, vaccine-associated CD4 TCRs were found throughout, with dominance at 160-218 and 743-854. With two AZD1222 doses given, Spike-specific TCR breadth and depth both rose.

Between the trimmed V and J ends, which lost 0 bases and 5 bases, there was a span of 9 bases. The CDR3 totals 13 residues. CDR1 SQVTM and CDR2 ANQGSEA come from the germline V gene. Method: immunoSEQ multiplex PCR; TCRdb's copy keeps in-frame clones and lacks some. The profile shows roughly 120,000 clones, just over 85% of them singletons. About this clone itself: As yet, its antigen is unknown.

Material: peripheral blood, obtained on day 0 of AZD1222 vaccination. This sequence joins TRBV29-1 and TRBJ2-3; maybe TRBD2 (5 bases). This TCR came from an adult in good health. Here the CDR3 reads CSVEDLEGDTQYF. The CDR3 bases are TGCAGCGTTGAAGATCTAGAGGGAGATACGCAGTATTTT.